The 14 T cell receptor beta chains reported below all come from one sample, sequenced in a study of blood T cells in healthy people across ages. A sample-barcoded 5' primer and a J-beta primer mix were used in a second PCR of roughly 7 to 11 cycles. TCRdb fed the 5' RACE reads into MiXCR, producing one record per CDR3 protein. The table has about 1.4 million distinct CDR3 sequences, approximately 59% seen once. The specimen sequenced was blood. These receptor sequences come from a man aged 18 to 35 in good health.

In its sample, this clonotype was seen a few times. The chain couples TRBV2 to TRBJ2-6, with TRBD1 as a possible D gene (5 bases). The V and J ends lost 9 bases and 2 bases respectively, with 11 bases between them. This CDR3 has 14 residues. Germline CDR1 is SNHLY and CDR2 is FYNNEI. CDR3 region: CASLQATGANVLTF. CDR3 DNA: TGTGCCAGTCTACAGGCGACTGGGGCCAACGTCCTGACTTTC.

The chain joins TRBV2 to TRBJ2-6; 9 positions agree with TRBD1. This CDR3 has 17 amino acids. The V segment lost 9 bases and the J segment 0 bases; nucleotides outside the gene matches: 9. Looked up from germline, CDR1 is SNHLY and CDR2 is FYNNEI. The CDR3 DNA reads as TGTGCCAGAGAAGCCGGGACAGGGAGCTCTGGGGCCAACGTCCTGACTTTC. This sequence encodes CAREAGTGSSGANVLTF.

The V gene is TRBV2, the J gene TRBJ2-7, with TRBD2 matching 7 bases. The CDR3 loop spans 15 amino acids. Germline-derived CDR1 and CDR2 are SNHLY and FYNNEI. The V and J ends lost 7 bases and 5 bases, in that order; junction bases with no gene match: 14. CDR3 DNA: TGTGCCAGCACACCCGGGGAGGGAGAATACAACGAGCAGTACTTC. Protein sequence: CASTPGEGEYNEQYF.

The J gene is TRBJ2-5, the V gene TRBV12-3 or TRBV12-4; 7 nucleotides match TRBD1. Matching the DNA end better, TRBJ2-7 makes the J call doubtful. The CDR3 consists of 14 residues. CDR3 protein: CASSWTGSRYEQYF. The CDR3 DNA reads TGTGCCAGCAGTTGGACAGGTTCTAGATACGAGCAGTACTTC.

The rearrangement joins TRBV7-2 to TRBJ2-1; 7 bases match TRBD2. Trimming at V came to 5 bases and at J to 0 bases, leaving 7 bases not matched to a gene. This CDR3 is 16 amino acids long. Germline V lookup: CDR1 SGHTA, CDR2 FQGNSA. Written as DNA, the CDR3 is TGTGCCAGCAGCCAACTGGGGGGGAGCTCCTACAATGAGCAGTTCTTC. Translated: CASSQLGGSSYNEQFF.

This sequence joins TRBV6-5 and TRBJ1-2, with unresolved D. Trimming removed 2 bases at V and 4 bases at J, with 11 bases between. Per the germline V gene, CDR1 is MNHEY and CDR2 is SVGAGI. This CDR3 has 14 residues. DNA for the CDR3: TGTGCCAGCAGTTACGCGACCGATATCTATGGCTACACCTTC. Translated: CASSYATDIYGYTF.

Notes on this clonotype: Because it lacks the conserved phenylalanine or tryptophan at the end, this CDR3 is likely a read error. The chain couples TRBV4-1 to TRBJ2-1; D is uncertain. CDR1 MGHRA and CDR2 YSYEKL come from the germline V gene. The V and J ends lost 1 base and 7 bases respectively, with 11 bases between them. This CDR3 spans 14 amino acids. The CDR3 nucleotides read TGCGCCAGCAGCCAAGCGGTTCGGCCGAATGAGCAGTTCTTG. The encoded protein is CASSQAVRPNEQFL.

This clonotype occurred once. This sequence joins TRBV29-1 and TRBJ2-7, with 13 nucleotides matching TRBD2. The end of the DNA fits TRBJ2-5 better, so the J call may be wrong. Germline values: CDR1 SQVTM, CDR2 ANQGSEA. The length of the CDR3 is 13 residues. The CDR3 is CSTGTSGKETQYF. CDR3 DNA sequence: TGCAGCACTGGGACTAGCGGGAAAGAGACCCAGTACTTC.

Remarks on this clonotype: Mismatch with germline at one junction end may stem from a read error. The chain carries TRBV7-7 and TRBJ2-1; possibly TRBD1 for D (5 bases). The length of the CDR3 is 15 residues. The germline V gene encodes CDR1 SSHAT and CDR2 FNYEAQ (reference sequence). The CDR3 loop is CASRDVPREKGEQFF. The CDR3 DNA reads as TGTGCTAGCAGGGATGTCCCTAGAGAGAAAGGTGAGCAGTTCTTC.

V is TRBV20-1 and J is TRBJ1-4; D remains unclear. This CDR3 region has 17 residues. Germline V gives CDR1 DFQATT, CDR2 SNEGSKA (reference sequence). Trimming pared 0 bases from V and 0 bases from J, leaving 14 bases between. DNA for the CDR3: TGCAGTGCTAGAGAACATCTATATGGCCCAACTAATGAAAAACTGTTTTTT. Translation: CSAREHLYGPTNEKLFF.

This clonotype was seen many times. The chain uses TRBV7-9 and TRBJ1-4, with a possible D match to TRBD1 (6 bases). The ends were cut back, 3 bases at V and 8 bases at J, with 13 bases in the middle. The germline V gene encodes CDR1 SEHNR and CDR2 FQNEAQ (reference sequence). The CDR3 is 14 amino acids. The CDR3 region is CASSLGQGNEKLFF. CDR3 coding DNA: TGTGCCAGCAGCTTGGGGCAGGGGAACGAAAAACTGTTTTTT. Together with reference TRBV7-9 and TRBJ1-4, the CDR3 gives the full variable domain: DTGVSQNPRHKITKRGQNVTFRCDPISEHNRLYWYRQTLGQGPEFLTYFQNEAQLEKSRLLSDRFSAERPKGSFSTLEIQRTEQGDSAMYLCASSLGQGNEKLFFGSGTQLSVL.

This clonotype showed up just once. CDR3 residues: CSVAGGLLAEQYF. DNA for the CDR3: TGCAGCGTTGCAGGGGGCCTCCTCGCCGAGCAGTACTTC. This chain joins TRBV29-1 and TRBJ2-5, with 8 bases aligning to TRBD1. The tail of the sequence fits TRBJ2-7 better, so the J call may be wrong. This CDR3 spans 13 amino acids. Germline V lookup: CDR1 SQVTM, CDR2 ANQGSEA.

This clonotype has only one observation. The chain has TRBV20-1 and TRBJ1-1; perhaps TRBD1 as D (5 bases). There are 12 residues in the CDR3. V was cut by 7 bases and J by 0 bases, with 9 bases left in between. Germline V gives CDR1 DFQATT, CDR2 SNEGSKA (reference sequence). The DNA for the CDR3 is TGCAGTGTTTACAGGCTGAACACTGAAGCTTTCTTT. Its translation: CSVYRLNTEAFF.

This clonotype appeared a few times. This chain joins TRBV24-1 and TRBJ2-5; D possibly corresponds to TRBD1 (5 bases). Trimming shortened V by 4 bases and J by 5 bases, and 16 bases separated the two germline ends. This CDR3 comprises 15 residues. Germline V CDR1 and CDR2: KGHDR, SFDVKD. The CDR3, as DNA: TGTGCCACCAGTGACCCCCAGGGCGCAGGGGAGACCCAGTACTTC. It codes for CATSDPQGAGETQYF.